These 7 T cell receptor beta chains share one sample of origin, sequenced in a study of cytomegalovirus exposure and HLA in healthy donors. 60 Vbeta and 13 Jbeta primers were used in PCR. Assay used: immunoSEQ multiplex PCR; TCRdb lists only in-frame clones, some missing. The repertoire consists of roughly 60,000 clones, with about 83% occurring once and the leading ten covering 4.3%. Sequenced sample: PBMCs. These receptors all come from a young man in good health and CMV-seronegative.

This chain uses TRBV7-2 with TRBJ1-1; D not certain. V lost 1 base to trimming and J lost 5 bases, with 8 bases between them. Germline CDR1 SGHTA, CDR2 FQGNSA. The CDR3 is 13 amino acids. CDR3 sequence (DNA): TGTGCCAGCAGCTTAGACAGTCGGACTGAAGCTTTCTTT. Translating it yields CASSLDSRTEAFF.

V is TRBV11-2 and J is TRBJ2-7; 9 nucleotides line up with TRBD1. The V and J ends lost 5 bases and 0 bases, in that order; junction bases with no gene match: 8. The germline CDR1 and CDR2 sequences are SGHAT and FQNNGV. The CDR3 contains 16 residues. The CDR3 bases are TGTGCCAGCAGCCCCGGACAGGGGCGACTCTCCTACGAGCAGTACTTC. This encodes CASSPGQGRLSYEQYF. Drawing the rest from reference TRBV11-2 and TRBJ2-7, the complete variable domain is EAGVAQSPRYKIIEKRQSVAFWCNPISGHATLYWYQQILGQGPKLLIQFQNNGVVDDSQLPKDRFSAERLKGVDSTLKIQPAKLEDSAVYLCASSPGQGRLSYEQYFGPGTRLTVT.

This chain connects TRBV18 to TRBJ1-2, with D perhaps matching TRBD1 (5 bases). Germline lookup yields CDR1 KGHSH and CDR2 LQKENI. The CDR3 loop spans 14 amino acids. The V end lost 3 bases, the J end lost 5 bases, and 13 bases lay between the germline ends. CDR3 sequence: CASSPDTQGYGYTF. The CDR3, as DNA: TGTGCCAGCTCACCCGACACCCAGGGTTATGGCTACACCTTC.

This chain uses TRBV5-1 with TRBJ2-7; 9 positions agree with TRBD1. The CDR3 runs to 15 residues. The J segment lost 7 bases and the V segment lost 6 bases, leaving 14 bases of the junction unmatched. Germline V lookup: CDR1 SGHRS, CDR2 YFSETQ. The DNA for the CDR3 is TGCGCCAGCAAAGGGGGACAGGGCCCAGGGTGGGAGCAGTACTTC. This gives the protein CASKGGQGPGWEQYF.

The chain employs TRBV9 and TRBJ1-6; D unresolved. Deletions cut 0 bases from V and 5 bases from J, with 12 bases between. CDR3 length: 16 amino acids. The germline V gene encodes CDR1 SGDLS and CDR2 YYNGEE. The CDR3 reads CASSVGIGGNNSPLHF. CDR3 nucleotide sequence: TGTGCCAGCAGCGTAGGAATCGGAGGGAATAATTCACCCCTCCACTTT.

The rearrangement joins TRBV6-1 to TRBJ2-1, with 8 bases that match TRBD2. In germline, CDR1 is MNHNS, CDR2 SASEGT. Unmatched junction bases numbered 2, after V lost 1 base and J lost 9 bases. This CDR3 is built from 13 residues. The CDR3, as DNA: TGTGCCAGCAGTGAAGGGACTAGCCTTGAGCAGTTCTTC. It translates to CASSEGTSLEQFF.

This chain connects TRBV7-2 to TRBJ2-5; D gene uncertain. Trimming removed 5 bases at V and 1 base at J, with 5 bases between. The germline V gene has CDR1 SGHTA and CDR2 FQGNSA. CDR3 length: 12 residues. CDR3 residues: CASSPVQETQYF. Here the CDR3 DNA reads TGTGCCAGCAGCCCCGTCCAAGAGACCCAGTACTTC.